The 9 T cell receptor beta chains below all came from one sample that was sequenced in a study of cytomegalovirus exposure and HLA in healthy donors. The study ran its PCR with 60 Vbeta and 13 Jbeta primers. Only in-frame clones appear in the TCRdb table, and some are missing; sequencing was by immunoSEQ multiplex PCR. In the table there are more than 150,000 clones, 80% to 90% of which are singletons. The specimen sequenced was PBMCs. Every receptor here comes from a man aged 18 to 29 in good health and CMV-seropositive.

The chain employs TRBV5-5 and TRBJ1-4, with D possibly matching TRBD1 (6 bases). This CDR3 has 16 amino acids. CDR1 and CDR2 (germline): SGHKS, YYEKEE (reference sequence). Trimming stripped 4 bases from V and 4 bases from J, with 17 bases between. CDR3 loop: CASSQGTSDGNEKLFF. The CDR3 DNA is TGTGCCAGCAGCCAGGGGACATCGGACGGTAATGAAAAACTGTTTTTT. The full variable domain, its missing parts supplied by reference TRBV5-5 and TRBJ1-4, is DAGVTQSPTHLIKTRGQQVTLRCSPISGHKSVSWYQQVLGQGPQFIFQYYEKEERGRGNFPDRFSARQFPNYSSELNVNALLLGDSALYLCASSQGTSDGNEKLFFGSGTQLSVL.

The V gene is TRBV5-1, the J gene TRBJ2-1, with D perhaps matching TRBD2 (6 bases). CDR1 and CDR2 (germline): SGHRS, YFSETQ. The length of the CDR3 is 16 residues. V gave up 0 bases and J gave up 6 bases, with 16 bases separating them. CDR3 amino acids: CASSLGGNTESNEQFF. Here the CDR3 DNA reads TGCGCCAGCAGCTTGGGCGGGAACACAGAATCCAATGAGCAGTTCTTC.

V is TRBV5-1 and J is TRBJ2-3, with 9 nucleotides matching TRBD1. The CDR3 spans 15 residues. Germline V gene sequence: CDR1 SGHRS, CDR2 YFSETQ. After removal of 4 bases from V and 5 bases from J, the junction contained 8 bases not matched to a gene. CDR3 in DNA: TGCGCCAGCAGCCTACAGGGGGCGGCGGGAGATACGCAGTATTTT. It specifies CASSLQGAAGDTQYF.

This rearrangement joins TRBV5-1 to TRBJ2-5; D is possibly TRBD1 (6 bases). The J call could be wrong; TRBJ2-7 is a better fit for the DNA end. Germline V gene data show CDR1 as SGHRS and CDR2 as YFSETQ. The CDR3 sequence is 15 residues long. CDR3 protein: CASSFLPAGAYEQYF. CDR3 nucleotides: TGCGCCAGCAGCTTCCTGCCTGCAGGGGCCTACGAGCAGTACTTC.

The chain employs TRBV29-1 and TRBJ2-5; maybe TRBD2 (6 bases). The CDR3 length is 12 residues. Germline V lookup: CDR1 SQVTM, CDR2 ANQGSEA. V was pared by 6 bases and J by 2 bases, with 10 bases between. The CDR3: CSVGLSQETQYF. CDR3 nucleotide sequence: TGCAGCGTCGGACTATCTCAAGAGACCCAGTACTTC.

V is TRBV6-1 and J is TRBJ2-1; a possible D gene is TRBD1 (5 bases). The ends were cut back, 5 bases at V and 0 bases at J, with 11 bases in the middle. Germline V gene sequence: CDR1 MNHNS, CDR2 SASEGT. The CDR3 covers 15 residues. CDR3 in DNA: TGTGCCAGCAGTCCAGACAGTCGCTCCTACAATGAGCAGTTCTTC. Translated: CASSPDSRSYNEQFF.

The CDR3 loop is CASSHLRDRGSEQYF. The CDR3 nucleotides read TGTGCCAGCAGCCACCTCCGGGACAGGGGTTCTGAGCAGTACTTC. J is TRBJ2-7 and V is TRBV9, with 10 bases lining up with TRBD1. This CDR3 has 15 amino acids. V lost 4 bases and J lost 7; bases outside the gene matches: 11. The germline V gene has CDR1 SGDLS and CDR2 YYNGEE. Supplemented by reference TRBV9 and TRBJ2-7, the full variable domain reads DSGVTQTPKHLITATGQRVTLRCSPRSGDLSVYWYQQSLDQGLQFLIQYYNGEERAKGNILERFSAQQFPDLHSELNLSSLELGDSALYFCASSHLRDRGSEQYFGPGTRLTVT.

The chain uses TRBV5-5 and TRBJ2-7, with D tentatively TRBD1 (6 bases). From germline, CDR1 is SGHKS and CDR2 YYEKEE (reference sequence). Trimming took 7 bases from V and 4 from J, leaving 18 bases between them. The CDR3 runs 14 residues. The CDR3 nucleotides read TGTGCCAGCGCTGCTACAGGGAGACCGTACGAGCAGTACTTC. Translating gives CASAATGRPYEQYF.

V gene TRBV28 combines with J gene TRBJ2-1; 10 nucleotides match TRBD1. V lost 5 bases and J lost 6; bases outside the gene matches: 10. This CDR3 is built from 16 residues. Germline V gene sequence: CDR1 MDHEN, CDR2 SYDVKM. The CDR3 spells CASSPPGQGPANEQFF. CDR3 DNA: TGTGCCAGCAGTCCGCCGGGACAGGGGCCGGCCAATGAGCAGTTCTTC. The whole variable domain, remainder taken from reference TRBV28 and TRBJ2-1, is DVKVTQSSRYLVKRTGEKVFLECVQDMDHENMFWYRQDPGLGLRLIYFSYDVKMKEKGDIPEGYSVSREKKERFSLILESASTNQTSMYLCASSPPGQGPANEQFFGPGTRLTVL.